This T cell receptor (beta chain) was retrieved from a study of blood T cell repertoires in COVID-19. Sequencing used immunoSEQ multiplex PCR; TCRdb keeps in-frame clones, though not all of them. The sample holds approximately 120,000 clones; about 80% are singletons and the top ten take approximately 7%. The CDR3 loop spans 15 amino acids. V was pared by 0 bases and J by 5 bases, with 14 bases between. Germline CDR1 SGHRS, CDR2 YFSETQ. This sequence was found in a woman aged 50 to 60 with acute or convalescent COVID-19. The chain has TRBV5-1 and TRBJ2-5; maybe TRBD1 (6 bases). The sample taken for sequencing was peripheral blood. The CDR3 bases are TGCGCCAGCAGCTTGGTGGGGGCCCTCGGCGAGACCCAGTACTTC. Protein sequence: CASSLVGALGETQYF.